Following are 29 T cell receptor beta chains from one sample sequenced in a study of cytomegalovirus exposure and HLA in healthy donors. The study ran its PCR with 60 Vbeta and 13 Jbeta primers. Method: immunoSEQ multiplex PCR; TCRdb's copy keeps in-frame clones and lacks some. The sample has 170,000 or so clones; more than 65% are singletons. Sequences were obtained from PBMCs. All receptors derive from a man aged 45-65 years in good health and CMV-seropositive.

This sequence joins TRBV5-1 and TRBJ1-3; the D gene is possibly TRBD1 (6 bases). The V gene's germline CDR1 is SGHRS and CDR2 YFSETQ. The V gene lost 0 bases and the J gene lost 3 bases, with 13 bases spanning the gap. This CDR3 is built from 16 residues. CDR3 DNA sequence: TGCGCCAGCAGCTTGGATCCAGGGGCAGGTGGAAACACCATATATTTT. It translates to CASSLDPGAGGNTIYF.

The chain's CDR3 is CASSLEGTGVSTDTQYF. CDR3 nucleotide sequence: TGCGCCAGCAGCTTGGAAGGGACAGGGGTGTCCACAGATACGCAGTATTTT. The gene calls are TRBV5-1 and TRBJ2-3, with 10 bases aligning to TRBD1. V shed 0 bases and J 2 bases; nucleotides not matched to a gene: 6. This CDR3 is built from 17 residues. The germline gives CDR1 SGHRS, CDR2 YFSETQ.

The rearrangement joins TRBV2 to TRBJ1-3; D uncertain. Germline V gene lookup returns CDR1 SNHLY and CDR2 FYNNEI. CDR3 length: 12 amino acids. Trimming took 4 bases from V and 8 from J, leaving 9 bases between them. The CDR3 DNA follows: TGTGCCAGCAGTGGAGGCGTTGACACCATATATTTT. Amino acids: CASSGGVDTIYF.

This clone was counted only a few times. The chain joins TRBV9 to TRBJ2-5; tentatively, D is TRBD2 (5 bases). V was cut by 0 bases and J by 2 bases, with 8 bases left in between. Germline V lookup: CDR1 SGDLS, CDR2 YYNGEE. The CDR3 has 14 amino acids. The CDR3 here is CASSVEGGQETQYF. As DNA, the CDR3 is TGTGCCAGCAGCGTAGAGGGCGGGCAAGAGACCCAGTACTTC. The full variable domain, rest sourced from reference TRBV9 and TRBJ2-5, is DSGVTQTPKHLITATGQRVTLRCSPRSGDLSVYWYQQSLDQGLQFLIQYYNGEERAKGNILERFSAQQFPDLHSELNLSSLELGDSALYFCASSVEGGQETQYFGPGTRLLVL.

The chain's CDR3 is CASRLQGSADTQYF. The CDR3 coding sequence is TGTGCCAGCAGACTCCAGGGAAGCGCAGATACGCAGTATTTT. V is TRBV25-1 and J is TRBJ2-3, with a tentative D call TRBD1 (5 bases). The CDR3 consists of 14 residues. Trimming cost V 6 bases and J 4 bases, with 14 bases left between them. Germline V lookup: CDR1 MGHDK, CDR2 SYGVNS. The full variable domain, its missing parts supplied by reference TRBV25-1 and TRBJ2-3, is EADIYQTPRYLVIGTGKKITLECSQTMGHDKMYWYQQDPGMELHLIHYSYGVNSTEKGDLSSESTVSRIRTEHFPLTLESARPSHTSQYLCASRLQGSADTQYFGPGTRLTVL.

V is TRBV5-4 and J is TRBJ2-2; the match to TRBD2 covers 8 bases. Germline CDR1 and CDR2: SGHNT and YYREEE (reference sequence). This CDR3 has 15 residues. V shed 4 bases and J 6 bases; nucleotides not matched to a gene: 8. The CDR3 protein is CASSPPGGPSGELFF. In DNA, the CDR3 is TGTGCCAGCAGCCCTCCGGGGGGGCCTTCCGGGGAGCTGTTTTTT.

This clone has more than one count but fewer than ten. V usage is TRBV5-1 and J usage is TRBJ2-7; D remains ambiguous. Germline V CDR1 and CDR2: SGHRS, YFSETQ. V was pared by 4 bases and J by 3 bases, with 23 bases between. The CDR3 has 17 residues. The CDR3 region has the DNA TGCGCCAGCAGCCGTCAGAGGCCCGCTATACTCAACTACGAGCAGTACTTC. This codes for CASSRQRPAILNYEQYF. Supplemented by reference TRBV5-1 and TRBJ2-7, the full variable domain reads KAGVTQTPRYLIKTRGQQVTLSCSPISGHRSVSWYQQTPGQGLQFLFEYFSETQRNKGNFPGRFSGRQFSNSRSEMNVSTLELGDSALYLCASSRQRPAILNYEQYFGPGTRLTVT.

J is TRBJ1-5 and V is TRBV5-4, with D uncertain. The CDR3 has 14 residues. Trimming left V 0 bases short and J 4 bases short, with 8 bases between. Germline V CDR1 and CDR2: SGHNT, YYREEE (reference sequence). DNA for the CDR3: TGTGCCAGCAGCTTGGGCAGGACTAATCAGCCCCAGCATTTT. Its translation is CASSLGRTNQPQHF.

V and J are TRBV5-4 and TRBJ2-2; TRBD1 matches at 9 bases. Germline CDR1 and CDR2: SGHNT and YYREEE (reference sequence). This CDR3 region has 14 residues. The trim removed 4 bases at V and 6 bases at J, leaving 4 bases unmatched. CDR3 sequence (DNA): TGTGCCAGCAGCACGGGACAGGGTGCCGGGGAGCTGTTTTTT. Its translation: CASSTGQGAGELFF.

This sequence joins TRBV18 and TRBJ1-3; D unclear. This CDR3 region has 15 residues. Looked up from germline, CDR1 is KGHSH and CDR2 is LQKENI. Trimming cost V 1 base and J 2 bases, with 9 bases left between them. The CDR3 DNA sequence: TGTGCCAGCTCACCACTAGAGAGGGCTGGAAACACCATATATTTT. Protein: CASSPLERAGNTIYF.

The chain joins TRBV11-2 to TRBJ2-7; 8 bases agree with TRBD2. The J segment lost 2 bases and the V segment lost 5 bases, leaving 5 bases of the junction unmatched. This CDR3 region has 14 residues. CDR1 SGHAT and CDR2 FQNNGV come from the germline V gene. In DNA, the CDR3 is TGTGCCAGCAGCAGGACTAGCTACCCCTACGAGCAGTACGTC. Its protein is CASSRTSYPYEQYV.

A word on this clone: The junction shows a germline mismatch at one end, possibly a read error. The V call is TRBV5-5, the J call TRBJ1-6, with D possibly matching TRBD1 (6 bases). The CDR3 length is 15 residues. CDR1 and CDR2 (germline): SGHKS, YYEKEE (reference sequence). The CDR3 DNA is TGTGCCAGCAGGTTGGGGGCCAGGGATAATTCACCCCTCCACTTT. Amino acids: CASRLGARDNSPLHF. Full variable domain (outside the CDR3, taken from reference TRBV5-5 and TRBJ1-6): DAGVTQSPTHLIKTRGQQVTLRCSPISGHKSVSWYQQVLGQGPQFIFQYYEKEERGRGNFPDRFSARQFPNYSSELNVNALLLGDSALYLCASRLGARDNSPLHFGNGTRLTVT.

The gene calls are TRBV9 and TRBJ2-5; 9 nucleotides match TRBD2. The CDR3 is made up of 17 amino acids. With V trimmed by 0 bases and J by 0 bases, 6 bases remained unmatched. Germline-derived CDR1 and CDR2 are SGDLS and YYNGEE. CDR3 in DNA: TGTGCCAGCAGCGTAGACGCGGGAGGGGCCTACCAAGAGACCCAGTACTTC. This encodes CASSVDAGGAYQETQYF.

This clone came up a few times. The chain carries TRBV18 and TRBJ2-2, with D maybe TRBD2 (6 bases). Trimming took 4 bases from V and 1 from J, leaving 10 bases between them. This CDR3 contains 15 residues. CDR1 is KGHSH, CDR2 LQKENI, per germline. CDR3 residues: CASSQPSENTGELFF. The CDR3 nucleotides are TGTGCCAGCTCACAACCTAGCGAGAACACCGGGGAGCTGTTTTTT.

This clone was picked up one time. The J gene is TRBJ1-4, the V gene TRBV25-1; D perhaps matches TRBD1 (5 bases). V was clipped by 1 base and J by 5 bases, with 11 bases between them. Per the germline V gene, CDR1 is MGHDK and CDR2 is SYGVNS. The CDR3 sequence is 15 residues long. CDR3 loop: CASSESGGKNEKLFF. In DNA form, the CDR3 reads TGTGCCAGCAGTGAATCGGGGGGGAAAAATGAAAAACTGTTTTTT.

V gene TRBV6-6 combines with J gene TRBJ2-2; no reliable D call. Germline CDR1 reads MNHNY; CDR2 reads SVGAGI (reference sequence). V gave up 5 bases and J gave up 6 bases, with 4 bases separating them. The CDR3 is 11 residues long. This chain's CDR3 is CASSGPGELFF. The CDR3 DNA is TGTGCCAGCAGTGGCCCCGGGGAGCTGTTTTTT.

V gene TRBV20-1 combines with J gene TRBJ1-4, with a possible D match to TRBD1 (5 bases). The germline gives CDR1 DFQATT, CDR2 SNEGSKA (reference sequence). V was trimmed by 5 bases and J by 8 bases, leaving 9 bases between them. The CDR3 consists of 11 residues. The CDR3 is CSAERGEKLFF. The CDR3 bases are TGCAGTGCTGAAAGGGGCGAAAAACTGTTTTTT.

The chain is built from TRBV27 and TRBJ2-1; D unclear. V shed 3 bases and J shed 5 bases, with 20 bases lying between them. CDR1 is MNHEY and CDR2 is SMNVEV in the germline V gene (reference sequence). The CDR3 has 17 residues. DNA of the CDR3: TGTGCCAGCAGTTTCAATGGCCTCAGGCTAACAGACAATGAGCAGTTCTTC. Translating it yields CASSFNGLRLTDNEQFF.

V usage is TRBV21-1 and J usage is TRBJ1-3. TRBV21-1 is recorded as a pseudogene. The CDR3 sequence is 13 residues long. The chain's CDR3 is CASYAGYGNTIYF. CDR3 in DNA: TGTGCCAGCTATGCCGGGTACGGAAACACCATATATTTT.

The genes are TRBV6-5 and TRBJ1-1; D might be TRBD1 (5 bases). The CDR3 is 14 amino acids. CDR1 is MNHEY and CDR2 is SVGAGI in the germline V gene. The V gene lost 6 bases and the J gene lost 4 bases, with 15 bases spanning the gap. This chain's CDR3 is CASSPQVWGTEAFF. The CDR3 nucleotides read TGTGCCAGCAGCCCACAGGTTTGGGGCACTGAAGCTTTCTTT.

The chain combines TRBV25-1 with TRBJ2-7; tentative D call: TRBD2 (5 bases). Per the germline V gene, CDR1 is MGHDK and CDR2 is SYGVNS. CDR3 length: 14 residues. The V end was cut by 5 bases, the J end by 2 bases, with 13 bases between. CDR3 in amino acids: CASSRTGITYEQYF. CDR3 nucleotide sequence: TGTGCCAGCAGTAGGACGGGAATCACCTACGAGCAGTACTTC.

This rearrangement joins TRBV6-1 to TRBJ2-7, with 11 positions matching TRBD2. V gave up 8 bases and J gave up 0 bases; unmatched junction bases: 6. Germline CDR1 is MNHNS and CDR2 is SASEGT. The CDR3 contains 15 residues. DNA of the CDR3: TGTGCCAGCCAATTTACTAGCGGGAGCTCCTACGAGCAGTACGTC. The encoded protein is CASQFTSGSSYEQYV.

This chain connects TRBV5-1 to TRBJ1-1; 7 bases fit TRBD1. The CDR3 has 13 residues. Trimming removed 3 bases from V and 4 bases from J; junction bases left unmatched: 3. Germline V gene sequence: CDR1 SGHRS, CDR2 YFSETQ. CDR3 in DNA: TGCGCCAGCAGCTCGACAGGGAGCACTGAAGCTTTCTTT. Protein: CASSSTGSTEAFF. Full variable domain (outside the CDR3, taken from reference TRBV5-1 and TRBJ1-1): KAGVTQTPRYLIKTRGQQVTLSCSPISGHRSVSWYQQTPGQGLQFLFEYFSETQRNKGNFPGRFSGRQFSNSRSEMNVSTLELGDSALYLCASSSTGSTEAFFGQGTRLTVV.

This chain uses TRBV6-5 with TRBJ2-1; D may be TRBD2 (5 bases). The V end lost 6 bases, the J end lost 5 bases, and 17 bases lay between the germline ends. This CDR3 is built from 15 residues. Per germline, CDR1 MNHEY and CDR2 SVGAGI. CDR3 protein: CASSLGGGTNNEQFF. CDR3 coding DNA: TGTGCCAGCAGCTTGGGTGGAGGCACAAACAATGAGCAGTTCTTC.

CDR3 sequence: CASADRGDTEAFF. The CDR3 DNA sequence: TGCGCCAGCGCCGACAGGGGAGACACTGAAGCTTTCTTT. The genes are TRBV10-1 and TRBJ1-1, with 8 bases lining up with TRBD1. With V trimmed by 8 bases and J by 3 bases, 5 bases remained unmatched. Germline lookup yields CDR1 WNHNN and CDR2 SYGVQD (reference sequence). This CDR3 region has 13 residues.

The chain recombines TRBV7-9 with TRBJ2-3; 8 positions match TRBD1. Germline loops: CDR1 SEHNR, CDR2 FQNEAQ (reference sequence). Germline trimming cut 1 base from V and 1 base from J; bases unmatched to any gene: 4. The CDR3 is made up of 16 amino acids. CDR3 sequence reads: CASSLGETGGTDTQYF. As DNA, the CDR3 is TGTGCCAGCAGCTTAGGGGAGACAGGGGGCACAGATACGCAGTATTTT.

The chain is built from TRBV10-2 and TRBJ2-1, with TRBD2 matching 11 bases. CDR1 WSHSY and CDR2 SAAADI come from the germline V gene. The CDR3 has 15 residues. With V trimmed by 6 bases and J by 3 bases, 4 bases remained unmatched. CDR3 DNA: TGCGCCAGCAGGCCTACTAGCGGGGGCTACAATGAGCAGTTCTTC. It encodes CASRPTSGGYNEQFF.

This clone was seen a few times. The V and J genes are TRBV4-1 and TRBJ2-3; possible D gene TRBD2, 6 bases. Trimming took off 0 bases at V and 6 bases at J, with 19 bases between the two ends. This CDR3 is 17 amino acids long. Germline V gene sequence: CDR1 MGHRA, CDR2 YSYEKL. CDR3 nucleotides: TGCGCCAGCAGCCAAGAAGAAGGGACTGGCCCAGCGGATACGCAGTATTTT. This translates into CASSQEEGTGPADTQYF.

V is TRBV28 and J is TRBJ2-3, with 10 positions matching TRBD2. The CDR3 sequence is 18 residues long. With V trimmed by 6 bases and J by 0 bases, 12 bases remained unmatched. Germline CDR1 is MDHEN and CDR2 is SYDVKM. CDR3 protein: CASSLGATSGLSTDTQYF. In DNA form, the CDR3 reads TGTGCCAGCAGCCTGGGGGCGACTAGCGGGCTTAGCACAGATACGCAGTATTTT.